The 5 T cell receptor beta chains below were found in one sample sequenced in a study of blood T cells in healthy people across ages. Alongside a J-beta primer mix, a sample-barcoded 5' primer served in a second PCR lasting about 7 to 12 cycles. From the 5' RACE reads, TCRdb called clonotypes with MiXCR, one entry per CDR3 protein. The sample gives about 1.5 million distinct CDR3 sequences, 35% to 45% of which show up once; about 4% is in the top ten. The sequenced sample was blood. Receptor source: a woman between 18 and 29 years old in good health.

This clonotype has ten or more counts. The chain joins TRBV20-1 to TRBJ1-1; 7 bases are shared with TRBD1. This CDR3 spans 12 amino acids. Germline V gives CDR1 DFQATT, CDR2 SNEGSKA (reference sequence). CDR3: CSASRGVTEAFF. CDR3 DNA sequence: TGCAGCGCCTCCAGGGGGGTCACTGAAGCTTTCTTT.

There are a few counts of this clonotype. The V gene is TRBV10-3, the J gene TRBJ2-1, with 7 bases that match TRBD2. Germline CDR1 and CDR2: ENHRY and SYGVKD. The CDR3 covers 15 residues. V shed 4 bases and J 5 bases; nucleotides not matched to a gene: 8. The CDR3 here is CAISGGGGGNNEQFF. In DNA, the CDR3 is TGTGCCATCAGTGGTGGCGGGGGTGGGAACAATGAGCAGTTCTTC.

The DNA for the CDR3 is TGTGCCACAAGACAGGGGATGGGCGGGGAGCTGTTTTTT. It specifies CATRQGMGGELFF. J is TRBJ2-2 and V is TRBV6-2 or TRBV6-3, with 8 bases fitting TRBD1. Germline CDR1 and CDR2: MNHEY and SVGEGT. The trim removed 10 bases at V and 7 bases at J, leaving 8 bases unmatched. This CDR3 comprises 13 residues.

V and J are TRBV10-3 and TRBJ2-1, with 13 bases that match TRBD2. The length of the CDR3 is 16 residues. Germline CDR1 is ENHRY and CDR2 is SYGVKD. V dropped 6 bases and J dropped 4; count of bases not matched to a gene: 6. The CDR3 region is CAISGLAGALYNEQFF. The CDR3 nucleotides read TGTGCCATCAGCGGACTAGCGGGGGCCTTATACAATGAGCAGTTCTTC.

The genes are TRBV30 and TRBJ2-2; D gene unclear. V was trimmed by 0 bases and J by 5 bases, leaving 7 bases between them. Germline CDR1 and CDR2: GTSNPN and SVGIG (reference sequence). The CDR3 has 13 residues. The CDR3 DNA reads TGTGCCTGGAGTGTAGAGTGGACCGGGGAGCTGTTTTTT. Protein: CAWSVEWTGELFF.